Listed below are T cell receptor beta chains from one sample, sequenced in a study of blood T cell repertoires in COVID-19. Data came from immunoSEQ multiplex PCR; TCRdb stores just in-frame clones and leaves some out. The data contain roughly 250,000 clones, about 80% of them seen just once; the ten biggest clones take up 7.5% to 9%. The sequencing input was peripheral blood. The receptors stem from a human donor in a cohort sampled during active COVID-19. The CDR3 runs from the conserved cysteine through the conserved F or W. The D gene is left open where the match is weak. Some rows mark clone size as missing; the rest say once, few, many or name a class of expanded clone.

J | V | size | length | D | CDR3 | DNA
TRBJ1-2 | TRBV6-5 | . | 14 | . | CASSPTGYTYGYTF | TGTGCCAGCAGCCCCACAGGGTACACCTATGGCTACACCTTC
TRBJ2-1 | TRBV12-3/TRBV12-4 | . | 13 | . | CASSPGLNNEQFF | TGTGCCAGCAGCCCTGGACTGAACAATGAGCAGTTCTTC
TRBJ1-2 | TRBV29-1 | . | 13 | . | CSVEEGPGYGYTF | TGCAGCGTTGAGGAGGGGCCTGGCTATGGCTACACCTTC
TRBJ1-2 | TRBV12-3/TRBV12-4 | . | 12 | . | CASSFSLNGYTF | TGTGCCAGCAGTTTTAGTCTGAATGGCTACACCTTC
TRBJ2-1 | TRBV7-9 | . | 14 | TRBD1 | CASSLGRGFAEQFF | TGTGCCAGCAGCTTAGGCAGGGGGTTCGCTGAGCAGTTCTTC
TRBJ1-2 | TRBV25-1 | . | 13 | . | CASSEVGAYGYTF | TGTGCCAGCAGTGAAGTAGGGGCATATGGCTACACCTTC
TRBJ2-6 | TRBV6-2/TRBV6-3 | . | 18 | . | CASSYSRGARAGANVLTF | TGTGCCAGCAGTTACTCTCGGGGGGCGCGGGCTGGGGCCAACGTCCTGACTTTC
TRBJ1-2 | TRBV28 | . | 16 | . | CASSLPRDPSFYGYTF | TGTGCCAGCAGTTTGCCGCGGGACCCCTCTTTCTATGGCTACACCTTC
TRBJ2-1 | TRBV14 | . | 18 | TRBD2 | CASSQTPSGGRQRNEQFF | TGTGCCAGCAGCCAGACGCCATCGGGGGGACGCCAGAGAAATGAGCAGTTCTTC
TRBJ2-3 | TRBV6-2/TRBV6-3 | . | 16 | TRBD2 | CASSYAGRGSVNTQYF | TGTGCCAGCAGTTACGCAGGGAGGGGCTCAGTAAATACGCAGTATTTT
TRBJ2-1 | TRBV11-2 | . | 17 | TRBD2 | CASSLGAGTSSYNEQFF | TGTGCCAGCAGCTTAGGAGCGGGGACCAGCTCCTACAATGAGCAGTTCTTC
TRBJ2-1 | TRBV20-1 | . | 13 | TRBD1 | CSASKGARGEQFF | TGCAGTGCTAGTAAGGGGGCGCGAGGTGAGCAGTTCTTC
TRBJ1-1 | TRBV18 | few | 15 | TRBD1 | CASSGRQGGNTEAFF | TGTGCCAGCTCAGGACGACAGGGGGGGAACACTGAAGCTTTCTTT
TRBJ1-1 | TRBV2 | . | 13 | TRBD1 | CASRGQVYTEAFF | TGTGCCAGCAGAGGACAGGTTTACACTGAAGCTTTCTTT
TRBJ2-2 | TRBV5-1 | . | 19 | TRBD1 | CASSKPQGAILEDTGELFF | TGCGCCAGCAGCAAACCACAGGGGGCGATTTTGGAGGACACCGGGGAGCTGTTTTTT
TRBJ1-2 | TRBV11-2 | . | 13 | . | CASSLETGYGYTF | TGTGCCAGCAGCTTAGAAACAGGGTATGGCTACACCTTC
TRBJ2-7 | TRBV6-7 | few | 17 | TRBD1 | CASSYPRDSEKSYEQYF | TGTGCCAGCAGTTACCCCCGGGACAGCGAGAAGTCCTACGAGCAGTACTTC
TRBJ1-1 | TRBV6-2/TRBV6-3 | few | 15 | . | CASSYYAAGGTEAFF | TGTGCCAGCAGTTACTATGCCGCTGGGGGGACTGAAGCTTTCTTT
TRBJ2-7 | TRBV27 | . | 13 | . | CATGGRSSYEQYF | TGTGCCACCGGGGGACGCAGCTCCTACGAGCAGTACTTC
TRBJ2-5 | TRBV11-2 | . | 15 | TRBD2 | CASSFTSGKQETQYF | TGTGCCAGCAGCTTCACTAGCGGGAAACAAGAGACCCAGTACTTC
TRBJ1-1 | TRBV29-1 | . | 13 | . | CSVLRDMNTEAFF | TGCAGCGTTTTGAGGGACATGAACACTGAAGCTTTCTTT
TRBJ1-4 | TRBV18 | . | 14 | TRBD1 | CASSPGQGHEKLFF | TGTGCCAGCTCACCGGGACAGGGGCATGAAAAACTGTTTTTT
TRBJ2-2 | TRBV7-9 | . | 13 | . | CASSFSYSGELFF | TGTGCCAGCAGCTTTTCTTATTCCGGGGAGCTGTTTTTT
TRBJ2-5 | TRBV11-2 | . | 15 | TRBD2 | CASSFLREGGETQYF | TGTGCCAGCAGCTTTTTGCGGGAGGGTGGGGAGACCCAGTACTTC
TRBJ1-1 | TRBV5-1 | . | 15 | . | CASSLVVGARTEAFF | TGCGCCAGCAGCTTGGTGGTGGGGGCTCGGACTGAAGCTTTCTTT
TRBJ2-7 | TRBV27 | . | 16 | TRBD1 | CASSLLPGQGAREQYF | TGTGCCAGCAGTTTATTACCGGGACAGGGGGCGAGAGAGCAGTACTTC
TRBJ1-3 | TRBV7-9 | . | 15 | TRBD1 | CASSFGTGPGNTIYF | TGTGCCAGCAGCTTTGGGACAGGGCCTGGAAACACCATATATTTT
TRBJ2-4 | TRBV2 | . | 12 | . | CASSVQVDIQYF | TGTGCCAGCAGTGTGCAGGTGGACATTCAGTACTTC
TRBJ2-2 | TRBV11-3 | few | 19 | TRBD2 | CASSPPSLAGLANTGELFF | TGTGCCAGCAGCCCACCGTCCCTAGCGGGCTTAGCGAACACCGGGGAGCTGTTTTTT
TRBJ2-2 | TRBV28 | . | 13 | . | CASSSSVTGELFF | TGTGCCAGCAGTTCCTCAGTCACCGGGGAGCTGTTTTTT
TRBJ2-1 | TRBV5-1 | . | 18 | TRBD1 | CASSSSSGTGAYYNEQFF | TGCGCCAGCAGCTCATCCAGCGGGACAGGGGCCTACTACAATGAGCAGTTCTTC
TRBJ1-1 | TRBV18 | . | 15 | . | CASSAEGGSNTEAFF | TGTGCCAGCTCCGCAGAGGGGGGGTCGAACACTGAAGCTTTCTTT